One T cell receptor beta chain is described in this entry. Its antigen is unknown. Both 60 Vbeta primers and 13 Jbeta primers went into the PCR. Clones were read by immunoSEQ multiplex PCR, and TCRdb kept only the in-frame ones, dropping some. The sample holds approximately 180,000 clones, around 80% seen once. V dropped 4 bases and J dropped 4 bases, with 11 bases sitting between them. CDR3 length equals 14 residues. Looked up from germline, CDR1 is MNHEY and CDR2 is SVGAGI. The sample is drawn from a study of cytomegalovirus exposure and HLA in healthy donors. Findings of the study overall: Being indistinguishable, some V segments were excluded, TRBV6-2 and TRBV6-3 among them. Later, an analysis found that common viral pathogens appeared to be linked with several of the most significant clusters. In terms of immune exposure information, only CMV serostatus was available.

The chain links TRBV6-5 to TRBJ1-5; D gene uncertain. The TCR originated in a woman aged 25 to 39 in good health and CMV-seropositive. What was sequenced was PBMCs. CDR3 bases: TGTGCCAGCAGTTGGGCCCGGGAGAATCAGCCCCAGCATTTT. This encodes CASSWARENQPQHF.